This T cell receptor beta chain was found in a study of post-analysis software for immune sequencing data. At the level of the study: Relapsing-remitting, secondary progressive and progressive-relapsing multiple sclerosis were all included among the disease courses.

The study, taken as a whole, reports: Analysis by F measure revealed that same-batch samples clustered strongly together. Five TRBV segments, including TRBV5-6, TRBV5-1 and TRBV20-1, were more frequent in patients than controls. Controls significantly exceeded multiple sclerosis patients in normalized Chao1 diversity.

This clonotype has a handful of counts. Antigen specificity is unknown. Researchers reported that TCR beta cDNA libraries carried unique molecular identifiers. T cells numbering about 1 to 11 million yielded roughly 0.5 million cDNA molecules. Each CDR3 protein is one row after TCRdb ran MiXCR on the PCR reads. The data contain roughly 200,000 distinct CDR3 sequences, roughly 30% of them singletons. V was clipped by 6 bases and J by 1 base; unmatched bases: 8. Germline-derived CDR1 and CDR2 are MNHNS and SASEGT. The CDR3 sequence is 15 residues long. This chain links TRBV6-1 with TRBJ2-7; 8 bases are a match to TRBD1. Sequenced material: blood. The clonotype originates from a girl aged 2-17 years with multiple sclerosis. The CDR3 sequence is CASRGDRGRSYEQYF. For the CDR3, the DNA is TGTGCCAGCAGAGGCGACAGGGGAAGGTCCTACGAGCAGTACTTC.